This T cell receptor beta chain is drawn from a study of memory CD4+ T cells and cytomegalovirus serostatus. Assay: immunoSEQ multiplex PCR; the TCRdb copy retains only in-frame clones and omits some. Of tens of thousands of clones in the sample, 75% to 80% were seen once. This CDR3 region has 13 residues. The germline V and J ends were trimmed by 10 bases and 4 bases, with 14 bases remaining between them. Germline CDR1 and CDR2: MNHEY and SVGAGI. The sort gate was single viable CD3+CD4+CD8-CD45RO+ cells for memory CD4+ T cells. The genes are TRBV6-5 and TRBJ1-5; possibly TRBD1 for D (5 bases). The sequenced material came from memory CD4+ T cells from blood. The source of this sequence is an adult in good health and CMV-seronegative. CDR3 sequence (DNA): TGTGCCATAGGTACAGGTGCAAATCAGCCCCAGCATTTT. Its protein product is CAIGTGANQPQHF.